The rows below give T cell receptor beta chains drawn from one sample of a study of T cells after yellow fever vaccination. One entry per CDR3 protein results from TCRdb running MiXCR on the 5' RACE reads. This table has a few hundred thousand distinct CDR3 sequences, around 6.8% appearing once. Specimen: PBMCs, collected 35 to 50 days after the first yellow fever vaccination. All receptors derive from a man aged 18 to 29 who received the YFV17D yellow fever vaccine. The CDR3 runs from the conserved cysteine through the conserved F or W. The D gene is left open where the match is weak. Some rows mark clone size as missing; the rest say once, few, many or name a class of expanded clone.

abundance: NA
v_gene: TRBV7-3
d_gene: NA
len: 13
j_gene: TRBJ2-1
CDR3nt: TGTGCCAGCAGCTTAGGATATAACAATGAGCAGTTCTTC
CDR3aa: CASSLGYNNEQFF

abundance: few
v_gene: TRBV7-2
d_gene: NA
len: 16
j_gene: TRBJ2-7
CDR3nt: TGTGCCAGCAGCCCGAACCCCCGAGACGGGGCCTACGAGCAGTACTTC
CDR3aa: CASSPNPRDGAYEQYF

abundance: NA
v_gene: TRBV12-2
d_gene: NA
len: 13
j_gene: TRBJ2-7
CDR3nt: TGTGCAAGCCCCTTCCGTGGAACCTACGAGCAGTACTTC
CDR3aa: CASPFRGTYEQYF

abundance: NA
v_gene: TRBV7-3
d_gene: TRBD2
len: 14
j_gene: TRBJ2-1
CDR3nt: TGTGCCAGCAGCTCCGGACTAGCGGGGAGTGAGCAGTTCTTC
CDR3aa: CASSSGLAGSEQFF

abundance: many
v_gene: TRBV7-6
d_gene: TRBD1
len: 15
j_gene: TRBJ2-7
CDR3nt: TGTGCCAGCAGCCCCGGACAGGGGGGCCTCTACGAGCAGTACTTC
CDR3aa: CASSPGQGGLYEQYF

abundance: many
v_gene: TRBV29-1
d_gene: NA
len: 17
j_gene: TRBJ1-1
CDR3nt: TGCAGCGTTGAAGACCCGACAGACAGTCCACTGAACACTGAAGCTTTCTTT
CDR3aa: CSVEDPTDSPLNTEAFF

abundance: many
v_gene: TRBV20-1
d_gene: TRBD1
len: 14
j_gene: TRBJ2-5
CDR3nt: TGCAGTGTTACCCGACAGGGGGCGAGGGAGACCCAGTACTTC
CDR3aa: CSVTRQGARETQYF

abundance: few
v_gene: TRBV7-2
d_gene: NA
len: 16
j_gene: TRBJ2-5
CDR3nt: TGTGCCAGCAGCCGGGGGGCCCACAGGTTCCAAGAGACCCAGTACTTC
CDR3aa: CASSRGAHRFQETQYF

abundance: few
v_gene: TRBV4-1
d_gene: NA
len: 15
j_gene: TRBJ1-5
CDR3nt: TGCGCCAGCAGCCAAGGGAGGTTTAGCAATCAGCCCCAGCATTTT
CDR3aa: CASSQGRFSNQPQHF

abundance: few
v_gene: TRBV4-1
d_gene: NA
len: 16
j_gene: TRBJ1-1
CDR3nt: TGCGCCAGCAGCCGGCAAGCAGGGGTTAGAGGAACTGAAGCTTTCTTT
CDR3aa: CASSRQAGVRGTEAFF

abundance: few
v_gene: TRBV6-2/TRBV6-3
d_gene: NA
len: 17
j_gene: TRBJ2-2
CDR3nt: TGTGCCAGCAGTTTATTACTACCAGGGGCGACCACCGGGGAGCTGTTTTTT
CDR3aa: CASSLLLPGATTGELFF

abundance: few
v_gene: TRBV18
d_gene: NA
len: 13
j_gene: TRBJ1-1
CDR3nt: TGTGCCAGCTCACCATCCGGGAGAACTGAAGCTTTCTTT
CDR3aa: CASSPSGRTEAFF

abundance: few
v_gene: TRBV6-1
d_gene: TRBD1
len: 13
j_gene: TRBJ1-2
CDR3nt: TGTGCCAGCAGTGGACAGGGCTCACATGGCTACACCTTC
CDR3aa: CASSGQGSHGYTF

abundance: NA
v_gene: TRBV6-2/TRBV6-3
d_gene: NA
len: 14
j_gene: TRBJ2-1
CDR3nt: TGTGCCAGCAAGGGACTAGAGGGGGCCGATGAGCAGTTCTTC
CDR3aa: CASKGLEGADEQFF

abundance: few
v_gene: TRBV7-9
d_gene: NA
len: 16
j_gene: TRBJ2-3
CDR3nt: TGTGCCAGCAGCTTATCCGCAGCCCCTAGCACAGATACGCAGTATTTT
CDR3aa: CASSLSAAPSTDTQYF

abundance: NA
v_gene: TRBV7-9
d_gene: NA
len: 14
j_gene: TRBJ1-1
CDR3nt: TGTGCCAGCAGCTTAAACGGAATGAACACTGAAGCTTTCTTT
CDR3aa: CASSLNGMNTEAFF